This record looks at one TCR beta chain sequence and its context. The target antigen is unknown. At one end, the junction sequence differs from germline, possibly due to a read error. This sample is drawn from a study of T cell responses to AZD1222 COVID-19 vaccine. Whole-study findings and limits: Spike-specific TCR breadth and depth were elevated following two AZD1222 doses. Variant regions that are unmutated are reportedly the target of nearly half of spike-specific TCRs.

Produced via immunoSEQ multiplex PCR; TCRdb's table is partial and in-frame only. This sample has tens of thousands of clones; about four fifths occur once, and the top ten carry about 6.3%. The sequence was collected from an adult who received the AZD1222 COVID-19 vaccine. The sequences come from peripheral blood, collected 28 days after the second AZD1222 dose.

CDR3 bases: TGTGCCAGCAGTGAAGTGCCATGGGCAGGGAGAGAGAATTTT. It specifies CASSEVPWAGRENF. J is TRBJ1-5 and V is TRBV6-1, with a weak D call TRBD1 (5 bases). The CDR3 runs to 14 residues. Germline CDR1 is MNHNS and CDR2 is SASEGT.